This T cell receptor (beta chain) appears in the sequencing data of a study of T cell responses to AZD1222 COVID-19 vaccine. General study results and limits: Repertoire samples came only from after the peak T cell response. Most donors were white British and more were female, and clonal diversity was possibly underestimated. Nearly half of unique spike-specific TCRs reportedly avoided B.1.351 and B.1.1.7 mutated regions.

The germline V gene has CDR1 LNHDA and CDR2 SQIVND (reference sequence). V lost 5 bases and J lost 3, with 10 bases in between. The CDR3 is 14 residues long. TCRdb's copy holds only in-frame clones and misses some; the assay was immunoSEQ multiplex PCR. This sample carries about 66,000 clones, more than 75% of them seen once, and the ten largest clones take approximately 5%. In this sample, this clone turned up a few times. The target antigen is unknown. The receptor was derived from an adult who received the MenACWY meningococcal vaccine as a control. The sequenced sample was peripheral blood, obtained 28 days after the second dose of the MenACWY control vaccine. This chain joins TRBV19 and TRBJ2-2; D is perhaps TRBD1 (6 bases). CDR3 sequence reads: CASSAYRDTGELFF. The CDR3 bases are TGTGCCAGTAGTGCGTACAGGGACACCGGGGAGCTGTTTTTT.